The 5 T cell receptor beta chains presented below share a single source sample, sequenced in a study of T-cell reconstitution after alpha-beta-depleted transplantation in children. Unique molecular identifiers were incorporated when the TCRbeta library was constructed. TCRdb reprocessed the PCR reads via MiXCR and lists one record per CDR3 protein. The data contain about a million distinct CDR3 sequences, about 29% of them seen just once; the ten biggest clones take up about 28%. The specimen comprised PBMCs, mostly from graft donor cells, sampled 360 days after TCRalphabeta/CD19-depleted stem cell transplant. The receptor source for this set is a boy less than two years old who had a stem cell transplant for SCID, so the T cells may come from the graft donor.

This clonotype has just a few counts. The chain uses TRBV12-3 or TRBV12-4 and TRBJ2-1, with 8 bases matching TRBD2. The length of the CDR3 is 14 residues. The J segment lost 9 bases and the V segment lost 3 bases, leaving 7 bases of the junction unmatched. DNA of the CDR3: TGTGCCAGCAGTTTTAGCGGGGCCGGGGGTGAGCAGTTCTTC. It translates to CASSFSGAGGEQFF.

This clonotype was found a few times. The chain is built from TRBV27 and TRBJ2-1, with 9 bases lining up with TRBD1. CDR3 length: 17 amino acids. Trimming took 2 bases from V and 6 from J; bases not matched to a gene: 11. Germline CDR1 MNHEY, CDR2 SMNVEV (reference sequence). The CDR3 DNA reads as TGTGCCAGCAGTTTAGGGGTCGGGACAGGGAATCGCAATGAGCAGTTCTTC. The encoded protein is CASSLGVGTGNRNEQFF.

This chain connects TRBV4-3 to TRBJ2-1; TRBD2 is a possible D gene (6 bases). Trimming took 0 bases from V and 3 from J, leaving 9 bases between them. This CDR3 comprises 15 residues. In germline, CDR1 is LGHNA, CDR2 YSLEER. The CDR3 bases are TGCGCCAGCAGCCAAGACGGGGGAATCTACAATGAGCAGTTCTTC. This encodes CASSQDGGIYNEQFF.

The genes are TRBV9 and TRBJ2-5, with 10 bases aligning to TRBD1. There are 14 residues in the CDR3. CDR1 and CDR2 (germline): SGDLS, YYNGEE. The V segment lost 2 bases and the J segment 5 bases; nucleotides outside the gene matches: 3. The CDR3 DNA reads as TGTGCCAGCAGCGTGGACAGGGGGAGGGAGACCCAGTACTTC. It is translated as CASSVDRGRETQYF.

The chain joins TRBV24-1 to TRBJ2-1, with D perhaps assigned TRBD1 or TRBD2 (5 bases each). V was shortened by 3 bases and J by 8 bases, with 13 bases between the two germline ends. This CDR3 comprises 14 residues. Germline CDR1 and CDR2: KGHDR and SFDVKD. CDR3 sequence (DNA): TGTGCCACCAGTGATGCGACGGGGCCCCATGAGCAGTTCTTC. Residues: CATSDATGPHEQFF.